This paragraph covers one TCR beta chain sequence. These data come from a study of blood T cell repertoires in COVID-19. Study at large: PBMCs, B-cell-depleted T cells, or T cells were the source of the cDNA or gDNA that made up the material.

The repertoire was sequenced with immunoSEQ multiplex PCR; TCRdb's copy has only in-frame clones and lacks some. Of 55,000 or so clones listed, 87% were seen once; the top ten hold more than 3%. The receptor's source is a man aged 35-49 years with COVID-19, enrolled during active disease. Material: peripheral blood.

The CDR3 protein is CASSWTHNYGYTF. CDR3 bases: TGTGCCAGCAGTTGGACTCATAACTATGGCTACACCTTC. The chain is built from TRBV12-3 or TRBV12-4 and TRBJ1-2, with unresolved D. The ends were cut back, 4 bases at V and 1 base at J, with 7 bases in the middle. The CDR3 has 13 amino acids.